Shown below are 5 T cell receptor beta chains from a single sample sequenced in a study of blood T cell repertoires in COVID-19. Here immunoSEQ multiplex PCR was the method, and the copy in TCRdb shows in-frame clones only, minus some. This sample has tens of thousands of clones, with around 83% found just once. The sample taken for sequencing was peripheral blood. The receptors were sampled from a man older than 75 with acute or convalescent COVID-19.

V and J are TRBV6-1 and TRBJ1-2; D is unclear. The CDR3 is 14 amino acids. Trimming removed 0 bases from V and 8 bases from J, with 13 bases in between. Per the germline V gene, CDR1 is MNHNS and CDR2 is SASEGT. The CDR3 sequence: CASSEATTVWGYTF. The CDR3 nucleotides are TGTGCCAGCAGTGAAGCAACAACAGTGTGGGGCTACACCTTC.

The chain has TRBV5-4 and TRBJ2-1; D possibly corresponds to TRBD2 (5 bases). CDR3 size: 16 residues. The V end was cut by 0 bases, the J end by 0 bases, with 10 bases between. Germline CDR1 SGHNT, CDR2 YYREEE (reference sequence). CDR3 nucleotide sequence: TGTGCCAGCAGCTTGGGAGGGATTAACTCCTACAATGAGCAGTTCTTC. Translating it yields CASSLGGINSYNEQFF.

The chain recombines TRBV27 with TRBJ1-1; no clear D. V shed 10 bases and J shed 2 bases, with 8 bases lying between them. From germline, CDR1 is MNHEY and CDR2 SMNVEV (reference sequence). The CDR3 extends over 11 amino acids. CDR3 coding DNA: TGTGCCACCCCCATCAACACTGAAGCTTTCTTT. It is translated as CATPINTEAFF.

The chain recombines TRBV4-3 with TRBJ1-1; a weak D match, TRBD1 (5 bases). Germline CDR1 and CDR2: LGHNA and YSLEER. V gave up 0 bases and J gave up 6 bases, with 11 bases separating them. The CDR3 has 14 amino acids. This CDR3 is CASSQDPRAAEAFF. DNA of the CDR3: TGCGCCAGCAGCCAAGATCCCAGGGCGGCTGAAGCTTTCTTT.

The CDR3 DNA follows: TGTGCCAGCAGTCCGCCGGACAGGGTGAACACTGAAGCTTTCTTT. It codes for CASSPPDRVNTEAFF. The chain has TRBV28 and TRBJ1-1, with 8 bases matching TRBD1. The V segment lost 5 bases and the J segment 0 bases; nucleotides outside the gene matches: 5. Germline V gene data show CDR1 as MDHEN and CDR2 as SYDVKM. The CDR3 consists of 15 residues. Full variable domain (remainder filled in from reference TRBV28 and TRBJ1-1): DVKVTQSSRYLVKRTGEKVFLECVQDMDHENMFWYRQDPGLGLRLIYFSYDVKMKEKGDIPEGYSVSREKKERFSLILESASTNQTSMYLCASSPPDRVNTEAFFGQGTRLTVV.